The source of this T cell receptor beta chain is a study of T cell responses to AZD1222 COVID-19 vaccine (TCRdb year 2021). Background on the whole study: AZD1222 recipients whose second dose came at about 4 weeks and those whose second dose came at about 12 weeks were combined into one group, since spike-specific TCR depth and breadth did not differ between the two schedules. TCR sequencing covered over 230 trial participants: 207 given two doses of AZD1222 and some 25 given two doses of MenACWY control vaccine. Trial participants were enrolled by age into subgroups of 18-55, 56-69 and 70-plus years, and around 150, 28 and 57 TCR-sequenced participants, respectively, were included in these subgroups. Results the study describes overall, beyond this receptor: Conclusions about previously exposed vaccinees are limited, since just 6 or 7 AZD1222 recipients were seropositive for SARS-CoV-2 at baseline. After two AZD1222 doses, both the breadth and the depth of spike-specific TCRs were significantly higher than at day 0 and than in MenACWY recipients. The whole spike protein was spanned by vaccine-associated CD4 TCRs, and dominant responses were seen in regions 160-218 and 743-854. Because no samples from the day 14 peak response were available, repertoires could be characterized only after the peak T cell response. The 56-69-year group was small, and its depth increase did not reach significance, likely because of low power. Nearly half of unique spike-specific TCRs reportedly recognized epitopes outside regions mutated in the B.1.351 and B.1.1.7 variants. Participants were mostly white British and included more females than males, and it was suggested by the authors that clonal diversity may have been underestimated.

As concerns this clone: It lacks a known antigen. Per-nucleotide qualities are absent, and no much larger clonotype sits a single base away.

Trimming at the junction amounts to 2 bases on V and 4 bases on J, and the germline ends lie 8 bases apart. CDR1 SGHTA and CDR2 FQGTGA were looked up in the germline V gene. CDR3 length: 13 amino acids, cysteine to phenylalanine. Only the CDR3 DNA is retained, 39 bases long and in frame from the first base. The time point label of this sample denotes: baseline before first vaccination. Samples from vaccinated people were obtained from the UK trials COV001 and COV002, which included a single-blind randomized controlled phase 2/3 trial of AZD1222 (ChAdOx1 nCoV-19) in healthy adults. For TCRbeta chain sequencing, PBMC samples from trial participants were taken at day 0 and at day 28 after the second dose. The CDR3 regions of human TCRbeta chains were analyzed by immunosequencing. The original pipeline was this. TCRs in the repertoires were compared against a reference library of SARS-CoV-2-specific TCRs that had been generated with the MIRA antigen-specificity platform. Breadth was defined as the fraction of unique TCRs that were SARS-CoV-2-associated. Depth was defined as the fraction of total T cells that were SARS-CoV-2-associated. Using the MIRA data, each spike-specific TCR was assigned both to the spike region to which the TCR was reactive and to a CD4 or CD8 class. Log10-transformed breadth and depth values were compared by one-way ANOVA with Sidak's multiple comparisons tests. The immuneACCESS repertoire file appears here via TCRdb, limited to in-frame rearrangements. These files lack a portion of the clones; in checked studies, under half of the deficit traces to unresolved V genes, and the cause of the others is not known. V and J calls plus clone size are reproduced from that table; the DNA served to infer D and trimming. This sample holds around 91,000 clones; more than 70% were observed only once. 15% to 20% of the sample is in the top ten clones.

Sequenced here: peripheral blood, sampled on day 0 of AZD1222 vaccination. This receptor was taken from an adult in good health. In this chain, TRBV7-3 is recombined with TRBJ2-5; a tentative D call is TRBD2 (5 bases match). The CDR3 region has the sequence CASSLSSSETQYF. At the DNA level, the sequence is TGTGCCAGCAGCTTATCTAGCTCAGAGACCCAGTACTTC.